The sequence of this TCR beta chain was determined in a study of cytomegalovirus exposure and HLA in healthy donors. Study observations and caveats: There were about 160 TCR beta chains listed as cytomegalovirus-associated.

The CDR3 runs 17 residues. Germline lookup yields CDR1 SGHDN and CDR2 FVKESK. Trimming shortened V by 3 bases and J by 6 bases, and 20 bases separated the two germline ends. There are a few counts of this clone. The antigen is unknown. PCR involved 60 Vbeta and 13 Jbeta primers. Measured with immunoSEQ multiplex PCR; TCRdb has only the in-frame clones, and not every one. The top ten hold about 4.6% of the sample, which has over 150,000 clones, 70% to 85% seen once. The receptor's source is a man aged 40-55 years in good health and CMV-seronegative. Sequenced sample: PBMCs. The chain recombines TRBV14 with TRBJ1-4, with D perhaps TRBD1 (5 bases). CDR3 DNA: TGTGCCAGCAGCCATCGTAAACCACAGCAGGGATATGAAAAACTGTTTTTT. Translated: CASSHRKPQQGYEKLFF.